This T cell receptor (beta chain) was obtained from a study of a mutant IDH1 vaccine in newly diagnosed glioma. Overall study: Scheduled for weeks 1, 3, 5, 7, 11, 15, 19 and 23, eight vaccinations were given to patients. Vaccines were first given 4-6 weeks after radiotherapy alone, or with temozolomide cycles. The treated group averaged roughly 40 years old and was 62.5% male, about 38% female.

Described time point: week 11, during vaccination. Vaccine doses each comprised 300 ug of mutant IDH1 20-mer peptide, with topical imiquimod. The study enrolled donors with new WHO grade 3 or 4 IDH1-mutant, ATRX-lost astrocytomas. The CDR3 sequence is 15 residues long. Trimming at V came to 3 bases and at J to 6 bases, leaving 6 bases not matched to a gene. CDR1 SGHAT and CDR2 FQNNGV come from the germline V gene. Concerning this clone itself: Its target is unknown.

The data were produced by immunoSEQ multiplex PCR, yet TCRdb's version contains in-frame clones alone and is incomplete. The sample includes around 62,000 clones, around nine tenths of them seen just once. This TCR derives from a man in his forties with glioma. The specimen comprised PBMCs, sampled from a glioma patient whose treatment included an IDH1 peptide vaccine. V is TRBV11-2 and J is TRBJ1-2, with 11 bases that match TRBD1. CDR3 amino acids: CASSFRWDRGNGYTF. The DNA of the CDR3 is TGTGCCAGCAGCTTCCGCTGGGACAGGGGGAATGGCTACACCTTC.